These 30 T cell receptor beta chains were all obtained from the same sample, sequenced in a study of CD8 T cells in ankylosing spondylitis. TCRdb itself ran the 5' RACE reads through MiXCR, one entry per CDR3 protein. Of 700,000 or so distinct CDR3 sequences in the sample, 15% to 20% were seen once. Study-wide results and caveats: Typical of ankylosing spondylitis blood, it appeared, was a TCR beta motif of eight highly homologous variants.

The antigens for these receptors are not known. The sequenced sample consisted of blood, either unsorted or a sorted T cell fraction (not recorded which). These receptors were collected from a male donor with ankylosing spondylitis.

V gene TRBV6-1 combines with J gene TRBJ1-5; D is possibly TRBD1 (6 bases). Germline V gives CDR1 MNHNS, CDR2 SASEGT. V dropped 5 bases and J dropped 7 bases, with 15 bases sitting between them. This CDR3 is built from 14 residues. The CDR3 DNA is TGTGCCAGCAGTAGGGGACGCCAGGGGCAGCCCCAGCATTTT. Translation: CASSRGRQGQPQHF.

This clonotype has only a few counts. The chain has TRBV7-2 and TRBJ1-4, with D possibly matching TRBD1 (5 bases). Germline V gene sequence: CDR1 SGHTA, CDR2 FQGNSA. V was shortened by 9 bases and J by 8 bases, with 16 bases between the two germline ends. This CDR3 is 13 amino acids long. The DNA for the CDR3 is TGTGCCAGTATGGGGCAGGAGGGCGAAAAACTGTTTTTT. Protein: CASMGQEGEKLFF.

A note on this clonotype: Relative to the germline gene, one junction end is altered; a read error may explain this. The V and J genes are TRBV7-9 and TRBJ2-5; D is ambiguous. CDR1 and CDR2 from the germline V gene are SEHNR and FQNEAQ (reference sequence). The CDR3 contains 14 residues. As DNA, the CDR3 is TGTGCCAGCATCTTTTCCCCGACCTGGACGGAGAAGGCCTTC. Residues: CASIFSPTWTEKAF.

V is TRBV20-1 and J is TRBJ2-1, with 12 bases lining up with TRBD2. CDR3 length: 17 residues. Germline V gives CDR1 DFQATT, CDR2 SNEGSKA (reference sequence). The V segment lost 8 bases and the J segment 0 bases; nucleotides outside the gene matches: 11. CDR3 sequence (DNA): TGCAGTATACCGACTAGCGGGGGCCTCAGCTCCTACAATGAGCAGTTCTTC. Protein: CSIPTSGGLSSYNEQFF.

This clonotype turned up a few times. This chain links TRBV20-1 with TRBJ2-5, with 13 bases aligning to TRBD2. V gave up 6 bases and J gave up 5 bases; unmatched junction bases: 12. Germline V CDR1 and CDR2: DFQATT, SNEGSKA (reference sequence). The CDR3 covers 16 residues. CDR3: CSAEYTSGGAWETQYF. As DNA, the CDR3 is TGCAGTGCGGAATATACTAGCGGGGGGGCCTGGGAGACCCAGTACTTC.

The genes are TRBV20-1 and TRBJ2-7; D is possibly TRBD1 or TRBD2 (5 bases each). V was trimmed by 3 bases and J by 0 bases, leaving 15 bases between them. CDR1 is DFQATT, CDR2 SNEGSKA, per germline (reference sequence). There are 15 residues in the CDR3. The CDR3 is CSASSVGGSSYEQYF. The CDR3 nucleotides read TGCAGTGCTAGTAGTGTTGGGGGTAGCTCCTACGAGCAGTACTTC.

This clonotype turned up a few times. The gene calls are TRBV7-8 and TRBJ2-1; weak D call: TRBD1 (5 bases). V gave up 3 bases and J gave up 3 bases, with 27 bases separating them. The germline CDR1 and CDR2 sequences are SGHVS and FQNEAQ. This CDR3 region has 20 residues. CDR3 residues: CASSFLVFRAERTNYNEQFF. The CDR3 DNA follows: TGTGCCAGCAGCTTTCTTGTGTTCAGGGCGGAGCGAACTAACTACAATGAGCAGTTCTTC. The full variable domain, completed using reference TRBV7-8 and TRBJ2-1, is GAGVSQSPRYKVAKRGQDVALRCDPISGHVSLFWYQQALGQGPEFLTYFQNEAQLDKSGLPSDRFFAERPEGSVSTLKIQRTQQEDSAVYLCASSFLVFRAERTNYNEQFFGPGTRLTVL.

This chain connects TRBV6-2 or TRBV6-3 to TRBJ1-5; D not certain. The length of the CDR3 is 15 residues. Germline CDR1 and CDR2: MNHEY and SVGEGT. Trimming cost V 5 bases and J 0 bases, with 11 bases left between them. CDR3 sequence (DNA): TGTGCCAGCAGTCTCGAAAATCTTAGCAATCAGCCCCAGCATTTT. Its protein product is CASSLENLSNQPQHF.

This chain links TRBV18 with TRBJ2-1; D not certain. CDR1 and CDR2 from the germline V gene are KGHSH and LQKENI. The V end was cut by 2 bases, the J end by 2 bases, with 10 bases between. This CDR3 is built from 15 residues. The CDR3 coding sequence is TGTGCCAGCTCACCAGTGGGATTCGCCTACAATGAGCAGTTCTTC. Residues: CASSPVGFAYNEQFF.

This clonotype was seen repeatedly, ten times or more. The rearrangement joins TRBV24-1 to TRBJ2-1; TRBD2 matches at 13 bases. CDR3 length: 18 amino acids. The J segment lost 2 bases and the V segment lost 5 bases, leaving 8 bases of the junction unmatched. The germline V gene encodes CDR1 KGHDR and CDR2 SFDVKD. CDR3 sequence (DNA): TGTGCCACCAGTGGGAGAGCGACTAGCGGGAGGCCCTACAATGAGCAGTTCTTC. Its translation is CATSGRATSGRPYNEQFF.

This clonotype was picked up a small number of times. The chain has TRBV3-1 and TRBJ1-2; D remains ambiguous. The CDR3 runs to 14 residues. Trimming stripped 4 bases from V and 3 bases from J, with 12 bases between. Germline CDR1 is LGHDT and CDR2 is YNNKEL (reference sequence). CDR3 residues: CASSPKGRDYGYTF. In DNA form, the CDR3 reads TGTGCCAGCAGCCCAAAAGGTCGAGACTATGGCTACACCTTC.

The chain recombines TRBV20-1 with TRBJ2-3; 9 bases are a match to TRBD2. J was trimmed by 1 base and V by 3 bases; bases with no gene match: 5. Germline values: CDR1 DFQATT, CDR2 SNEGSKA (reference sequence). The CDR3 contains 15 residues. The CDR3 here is CSARRQRGGTDTQYF. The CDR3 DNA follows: TGCAGTGCTAGGCGACAGCGGGGGGGCACAGATACGCAGTATTTT.

The DNA for the CDR3 is TGTGCCAGCAGTCGGAAGGGTTCAAGCACTGAAGCTTTCTTT. This codes for CASSRKGSSTEAFF. The chain couples TRBV27 to TRBJ1-1; no clear D. The CDR3 runs 14 residues. From germline, CDR1 is MNHEY and CDR2 SMNVEV (reference sequence). Trimming stripped 5 bases from V and 4 bases from J, with 14 bases between.

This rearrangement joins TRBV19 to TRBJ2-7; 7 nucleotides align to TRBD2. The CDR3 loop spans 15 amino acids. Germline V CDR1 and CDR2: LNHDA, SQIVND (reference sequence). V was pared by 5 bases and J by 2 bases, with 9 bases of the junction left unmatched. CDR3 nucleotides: TGTGCCAGTAGTGCCTCCAGTAGCGGGCCCTACGAGCAGTACTTC. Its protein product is CASSASSSGPYEQYF.

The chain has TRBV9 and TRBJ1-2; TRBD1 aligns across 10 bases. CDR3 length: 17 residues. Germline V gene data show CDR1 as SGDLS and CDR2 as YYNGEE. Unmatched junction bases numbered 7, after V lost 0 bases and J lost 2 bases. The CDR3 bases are TGTGCCAGCAGCGTAGCGCGACAGGGGGCCTTGAACTATGGCTACACCTTC. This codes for CASSVARQGALNYGYTF.

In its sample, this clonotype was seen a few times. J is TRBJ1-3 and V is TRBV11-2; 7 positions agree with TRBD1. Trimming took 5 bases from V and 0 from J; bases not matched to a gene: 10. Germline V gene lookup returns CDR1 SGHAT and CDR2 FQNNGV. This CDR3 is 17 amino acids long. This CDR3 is CASSQWGQFVSGNTIYF. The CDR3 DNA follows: TGTGCCAGCAGCCAATGGGGACAGTTCGTCTCTGGAAACACCATATATTTT.

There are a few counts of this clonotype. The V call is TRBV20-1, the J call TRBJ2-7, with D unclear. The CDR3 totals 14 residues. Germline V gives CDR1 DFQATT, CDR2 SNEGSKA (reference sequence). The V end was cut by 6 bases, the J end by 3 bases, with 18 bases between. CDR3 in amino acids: CSAPALDGFYEQYF. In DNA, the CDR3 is TGCAGTGCACCCGCCCTGGACGGTTTCTACGAGCAGTACTTC.

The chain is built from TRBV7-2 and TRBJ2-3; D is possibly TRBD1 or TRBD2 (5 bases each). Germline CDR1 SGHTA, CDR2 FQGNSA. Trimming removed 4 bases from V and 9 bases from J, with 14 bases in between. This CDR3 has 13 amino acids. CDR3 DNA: TGTGCCAGCAGCTGGGGGTTGACGGAAACGCAGTATTTT. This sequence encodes CASSWGLTETQYF.

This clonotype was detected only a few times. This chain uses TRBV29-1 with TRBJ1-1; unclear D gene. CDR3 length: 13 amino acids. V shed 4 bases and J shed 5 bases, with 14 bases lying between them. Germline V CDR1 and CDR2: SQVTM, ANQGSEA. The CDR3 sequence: CSVAVDRWTEAFF. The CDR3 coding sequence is TGCAGCGTTGCGGTTGATAGGTGGACTGAAGCTTTCTTT.

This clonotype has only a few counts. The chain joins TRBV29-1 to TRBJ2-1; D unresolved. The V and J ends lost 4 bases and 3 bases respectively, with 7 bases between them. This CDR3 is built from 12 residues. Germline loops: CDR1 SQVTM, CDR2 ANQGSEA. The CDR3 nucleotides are TGCAGCGTTGTCGCGATCTACAATGAGCAGTTCTTC. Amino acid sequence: CSVVAIYNEQFF.

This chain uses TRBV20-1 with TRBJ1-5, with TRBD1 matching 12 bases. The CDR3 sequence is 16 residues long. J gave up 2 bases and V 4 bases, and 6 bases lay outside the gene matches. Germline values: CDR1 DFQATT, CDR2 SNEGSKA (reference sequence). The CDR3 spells CSAKGQGAMGNQPQHF. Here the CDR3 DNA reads TGCAGTGCTAAGGGACAGGGGGCGATGGGCAATCAGCCCCAGCATTTT.

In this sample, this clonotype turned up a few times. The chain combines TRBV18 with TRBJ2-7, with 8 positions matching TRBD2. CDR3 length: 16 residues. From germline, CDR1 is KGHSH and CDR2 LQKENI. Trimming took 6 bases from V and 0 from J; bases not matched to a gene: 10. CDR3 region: CASSSGGGGTSYEQYF. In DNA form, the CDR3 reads TGTGCCAGCTCGTCCGGGGGCGGGGGGACCTCCTACGAGCAGTACTTC.

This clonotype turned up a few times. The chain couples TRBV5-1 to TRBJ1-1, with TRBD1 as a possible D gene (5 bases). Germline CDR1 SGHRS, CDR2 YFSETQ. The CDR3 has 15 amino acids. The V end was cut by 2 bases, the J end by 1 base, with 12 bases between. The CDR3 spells CASSLGVAANTEAFF. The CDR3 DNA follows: TGCGCCAGCAGCTTAGGGGTGGCAGCGAACACTGAAGCTTTCTTT.

CDR3 bases: TGTGCCAGTAGTATGCTAGCGGGGGATAATGAGCAGTTCTTC. It yields the protein CASSMLAGDNEQFF. The J gene is TRBJ2-1, the V gene TRBV19; the match to TRBD2 covers 10 bases. Losses at the gene ends were 3 bases for V and 7 bases for J; bases not matched to a gene: 3. Germline CDR1 LNHDA, CDR2 SQIVND (reference sequence). The CDR3 has 14 residues. The complete variable domain, with remaining parts taken from reference TRBV19 and TRBJ2-1, reads DGGITQSPKYLFRKEGQNVTLSCEQNLNHDAMYWYRQDPGQGLRLIYYSQIVNDFQKGDIAEGYSVSREKKESFPLTVTSAQKNPTAFYLCASSMLAGDNEQFFGPGTRLTVL.

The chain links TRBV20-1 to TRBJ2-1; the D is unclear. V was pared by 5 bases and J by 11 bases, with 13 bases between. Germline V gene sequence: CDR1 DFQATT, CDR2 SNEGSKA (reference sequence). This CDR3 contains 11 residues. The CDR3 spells CSAPIQRKQFF. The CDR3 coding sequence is TGCAGTGCTCCGATTCAAAGGAAGCAGTTCTTC.

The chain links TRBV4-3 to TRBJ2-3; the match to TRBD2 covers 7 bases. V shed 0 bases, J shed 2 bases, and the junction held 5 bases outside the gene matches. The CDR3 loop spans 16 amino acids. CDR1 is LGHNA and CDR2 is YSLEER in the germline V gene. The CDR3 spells CASSQEAWDYTDTQYF. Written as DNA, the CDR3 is TGCGCCAGCAGCCAAGAGGCCTGGGACTACACAGATACGCAGTATTTT.

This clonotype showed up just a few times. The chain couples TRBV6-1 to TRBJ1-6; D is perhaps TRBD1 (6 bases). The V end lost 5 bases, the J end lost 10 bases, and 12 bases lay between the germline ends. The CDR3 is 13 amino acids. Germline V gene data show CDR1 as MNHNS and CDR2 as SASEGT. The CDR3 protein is CASSRDKTSPLHF. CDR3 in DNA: TGTGCCAGCAGTAGGGACAAGACATCACCCCTCCACTTT.

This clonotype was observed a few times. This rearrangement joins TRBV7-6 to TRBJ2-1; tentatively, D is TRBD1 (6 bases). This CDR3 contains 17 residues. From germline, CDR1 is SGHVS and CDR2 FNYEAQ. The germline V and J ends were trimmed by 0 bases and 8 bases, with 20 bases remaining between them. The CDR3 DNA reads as TGTGCCAGCAGCTTAGCGTCCGGGACGGCCCAGGGGTATGAGCAGTTCTTC. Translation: CASSLASGTAQGYEQFF.

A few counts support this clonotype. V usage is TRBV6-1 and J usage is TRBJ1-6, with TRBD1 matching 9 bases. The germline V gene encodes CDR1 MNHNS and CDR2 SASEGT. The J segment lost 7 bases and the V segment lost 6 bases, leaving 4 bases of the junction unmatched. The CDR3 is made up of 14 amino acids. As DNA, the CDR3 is TGTGCCAGCAGACCGACAGGGGGAAATTCACCCCTCCACTTT. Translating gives CASRPTGGNSPLHF.

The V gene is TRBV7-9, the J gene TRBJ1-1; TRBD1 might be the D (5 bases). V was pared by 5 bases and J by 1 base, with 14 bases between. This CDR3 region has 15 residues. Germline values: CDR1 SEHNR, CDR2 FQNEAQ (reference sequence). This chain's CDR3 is CASSIDGAGNTEAFF. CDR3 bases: TGTGCCAGCAGCATCGACGGGGCTGGGAACACTGAAGCTTTCTTT.